This T cell receptor (beta chain) was recorded in a study of blood T cell repertoires in COVID-19. Study-level background: COVID-19 samples from acute and convalescent phases originated in the United States, Italy and Spain.

Germline loops: CDR1 SEHNR, CDR2 FQNEAQ (reference sequence). This CDR3 contains 14 residues. Trimming shortened V by 5 bases and J by 12 bases, and 17 bases separated the two germline ends. Data came from immunoSEQ multiplex PCR; TCRdb stores just in-frame clones and leaves some out. The sample includes some 89,000 clones, over 85% of them seen just once. The material sequenced was peripheral blood. The receptor's source is a man aged 45-60 years with acute or convalescent COVID-19. The V and J genes are TRBV7-9 and TRBJ2-6, with a weak D call TRBD2 (6 bases). In DNA, the CDR3 is TGTGCCAGCAGCCCAGCGGGCCTCAAGATCGTCCTGACTTTC. It specifies CASSPAGLKIVLTF. The full variable domain, in which reference TRBV7-9 and TRBJ2-6 provide the parts outside the CDR3, is DTGVSQNPRHKITKRGQNVTFRCDPISEHNRLYWYRQTLGQGPEFLTYFQNEAQLEKSRLLSDRFSAERPKGSFSTLEIQRTEQGDSAMYLCASSPAGLKIVLTFGAGSRLTVL.